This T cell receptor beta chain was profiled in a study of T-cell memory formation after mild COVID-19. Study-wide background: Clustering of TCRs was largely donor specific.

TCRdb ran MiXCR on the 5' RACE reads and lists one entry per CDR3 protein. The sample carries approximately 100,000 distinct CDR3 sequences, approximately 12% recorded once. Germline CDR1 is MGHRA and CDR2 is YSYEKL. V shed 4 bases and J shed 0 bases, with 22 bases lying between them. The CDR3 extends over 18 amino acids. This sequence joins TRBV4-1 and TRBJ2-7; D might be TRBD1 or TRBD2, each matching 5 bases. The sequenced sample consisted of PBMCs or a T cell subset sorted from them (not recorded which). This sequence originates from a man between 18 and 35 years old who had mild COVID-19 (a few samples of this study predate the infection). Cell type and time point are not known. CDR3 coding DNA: TGCGCCAGCAGCCCCTCTCCCAGGGCGGGCTCCAACTCCTACGAGCAGTACTTC. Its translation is CASSPSPRAGSNSYEQYF.